A single sample is the source of the 10 T cell receptor beta chains below, sequenced in a study of blood T cell repertoires in COVID-19. Generated by immunoSEQ multiplex PCR, the TCRdb table keeps only in-frame clones and is missing some. Among roughly 350,000 clones listed, 88% were seen once. Source material: peripheral blood. Every receptor here comes from a woman aged 45-65 years with active or convalescent COVID-19.

This clone showed up just once. The chain links TRBV3-1 (or the pseudogene TRBV3-2) to TRBJ1-2, with 8 bases fitting TRBD1. Per the germline V gene, CDR1 is LGHDT and CDR2 is YNNKEL (reference sequence). The CDR3 has 16 residues. Trimming at V came to 0 bases and at J to 4 bases, leaving 7 bases not matched to a gene. The CDR3 DNA is TGTGCCAGCAGCCAAGATGGGTCAGGGGGCAGCTATGGCTACACCTTC. Translating gives CASSQDGSGGSYGYTF.

This sequence joins TRBV7-9 and TRBJ1-2; no clear D. Trimming took 1 base from V and 7 from J, leaving 16 bases between them. This CDR3 has 15 residues. Germline-derived CDR1 and CDR2 are SEHNR and FQNEAQ (reference sequence). CDR3 sequence: CASSLGLGRNGGYTF. The CDR3 region has the DNA TGTGCCAGCAGCTTAGGTCTGGGGAGAAATGGTGGCTACACCTTC.

The V and J genes are TRBV19 and TRBJ2-1; D ambiguous. Per the germline V gene, CDR1 is LNHDA and CDR2 is SQIVND (reference sequence). The CDR3 contains 15 residues. The germline V and J ends were trimmed by 3 bases and 7 bases, with 16 bases remaining between them. CDR3 residues: CASSIRMANRNEQFF. CDR3 coding DNA: TGTGCCAGTAGTATCAGGATGGCGAATAGGAATGAGCAGTTCTTC. Full variable domain (outside the CDR3, taken from reference TRBV19 and TRBJ2-1): DGGITQSPKYLFRKEGQNVTLSCEQNLNHDAMYWYRQDPGQGLRLIYYSQIVNDFQKGDIAEGYSVSREKKESFPLTVTSAQKNPTAFYLCASSIRMANRNEQFFGPGTRLTVL.

V and J are TRBV24-1 and TRBJ2-3; 9 nucleotides line up with TRBD2. The CDR3 is 14 amino acids. CDR1 and CDR2 (germline): KGHDR, SFDVKD. The V and J ends lost 6 bases and 6 bases, in that order; junction bases with no gene match: 6. The CDR3 is CATSLAGGPDTQYF. Here the CDR3 DNA reads TGTGCCACCAGTCTGGCGGGGGGGCCGGATACGCAGTATTTT.

A few counts support this clone. This chain joins TRBV7-2 and TRBJ1-3; D ambiguous. CDR1 and CDR2 from the germline V gene are SGHTA and FQGNSA. V lost 5 bases and J 3 bases, leaving 8 bases between the germline ends. This CDR3 comprises 13 residues. This CDR3 is CASSPLSGNTIYF. CDR3 in DNA: TGTGCCAGCAGCCCGTTGAGTGGAAACACCATATATTTT.

V is TRBV11-3 and J is TRBJ2-2; weak D call: TRBD2 (6 bases). The germline gives CDR1 SGHNT, CDR2 YENEEA. CDR3 length: 16 residues. Trimming removed 0 bases at V and 5 bases at J, with 13 bases between. CDR3 sequence reads: CASSLEARERTGELFF. For the CDR3, the DNA is TGTGCCAGCAGCTTAGAGGCTCGGGAGAGAACCGGGGAGCTGTTTTTT.

J is TRBJ2-3 and V is TRBV3-1 (or the pseudogene TRBV3-2), with 8 bases fitting TRBD2. Germline values: CDR1 LGHDT, CDR2 YNNKEL (reference sequence). The CDR3 loop spans 14 amino acids. With V trimmed by 4 bases and J by 2 bases, 2 bases remained unmatched. CDR3 sequence: CASSLAGNTDTQYF. DNA for the CDR3: TGTGCCAGCAGCCTAGCGGGGAACACAGATACGCAGTATTTT.

CDR3: CASSQGQSEREQYF. Written as DNA, the CDR3 is TGTGCCAGCTCACAAGGCCAGTCCGAGCGGGAGCAGTACTTC. The gene calls are TRBV18 and TRBJ2-7; D is possibly TRBD2 (5 bases). The germline V and J ends were trimmed by 4 bases and 7 bases, with 17 bases remaining between them. The V gene's germline CDR1 is KGHSH and CDR2 LQKENI. The CDR3 is 14 residues long.

The rearrangement joins TRBV4-1 to TRBJ1-2; 9 bases map to TRBD1. This CDR3 is built from 18 residues. With V trimmed by 0 bases and J by 4 bases, 12 bases remained unmatched. CDR1 and CDR2 from the germline V gene are MGHRA and YSYEKL. The CDR3 nucleotides are TGCGCCAGCAGCCAAGAGGGAGGGTTTTGGGACAGGGCCTATGGCTACACCTTC. The encoded protein is CASSQEGGFWDRAYGYTF.

The chain has TRBV9 and TRBJ1-3, with 8 bases identical to TRBD1. The V gene end was trimmed by 4 bases and the J gene end by 0 bases; junction bases not matched to a gene: 3. The germline gives CDR1 SGDLS, CDR2 YYNGEE. CDR3 length: 15 residues. This CDR3 is CASSFTGGSGNTIYF. The CDR3 DNA reads TGTGCCAGCAGCTTCACAGGGGGCTCTGGAAACACCATATATTTT.